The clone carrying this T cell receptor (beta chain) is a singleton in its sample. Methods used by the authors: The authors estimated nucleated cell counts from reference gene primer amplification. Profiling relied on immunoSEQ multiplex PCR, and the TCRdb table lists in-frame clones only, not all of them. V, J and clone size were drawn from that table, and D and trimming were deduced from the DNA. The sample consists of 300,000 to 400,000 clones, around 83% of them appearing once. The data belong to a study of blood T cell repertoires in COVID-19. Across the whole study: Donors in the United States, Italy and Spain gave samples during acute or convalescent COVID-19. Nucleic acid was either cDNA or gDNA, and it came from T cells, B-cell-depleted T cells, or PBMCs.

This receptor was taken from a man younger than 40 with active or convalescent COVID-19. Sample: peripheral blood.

The CDR3 is CASSQVRRGAQSLLSTDTQYF. The CDR3 DNA is TGTGCCAGCAGCCAAGTTCGGCGGGGGGCCCAAAGCCTTTTGAGCACAGATACGCAGTATTTT. The rearrangement joins TRBV3-1 (or the pseudogene TRBV3-2) to TRBJ2-3; 8 nucleotides line up with TRBD2. Germline CDR1 and CDR2: LGHDT and YNNKEL (reference sequence). CDR3 length equals 21 residues. The trim removed 1 base at V and 0 bases at J, leaving 18 bases unmatched.